This T cell receptor (beta chain) was recorded in a study of Ad26.COV2.S vaccination and SARS-CoV-2 variants. Looking at the study overall: Intramuscular Ad26.COV2.S doses were given once or twice, 56 days apart.

Treatment given: 15 to 20 received Ad26.COV2.S at low or high dose, single or two shots; several received placebo; per-sample allocation not given. Sampling happened 63 days after the first vaccine or placebo injection. An adult aged 18-55 years in Boston served as the donor. V lost 3 bases, J lost 3 bases, and 2 bases lay in between. In germline, CDR1 is KGHSH, CDR2 LQKENI. The CDR3 contains 12 residues. Libraries were prepared by immunoSEQ multiplex PCR; TCRdb keeps only in-frame clonotypes and omits some of them. The table records about 350,000 clones, less than 90% of them present only once. The clonotype was recovered from a person between 18 and 65 years old who received the Ad26.COV2.S COVID-19 vaccine or a placebo. This sample comprised peripheral blood, obtained in a trial of Ad26.COV2.S vaccine versus placebo. The chain combines TRBV18 with TRBJ2-2; D unresolved. The CDR3 DNA reads as TGTGCCAGCTCACCGTACACCGGGGAGCTGTTTTTT. It yields the protein CASSPYTGELFF.